Listed here are 13 T cell receptor beta chains from one sample, sequenced in a study of T cells in Graves' hyperthyroidism and ophthalmopathy. Authors of the study amplified TCR beta CDR3 regions from RNA transcripts. Using the HTBI primer set, a first-round RT-PCR was run on the TCR CDR3. One entry per CDR3 protein results from TCRdb running MiXCR on the multiplex PCR reads. The data show some 600,000 distinct CDR3 sequences, around 14% seen once. Source material: blood. The receptor source for this set is a woman aged 25 to 39 with Graves' hyperthyroidism that later progressed to Graves' ophthalmopathy.

A note on this clonotype: A much larger clone lies a single base off, so this may be a read error. The gene calls are TRBV30 and TRBJ2-1; the match to TRBD1 covers 9 bases. This CDR3 spans 13 amino acids. CDR1 is GTSNPN, CDR2 SVGIG, per germline (reference sequence). The DNA for the CDR3 is TGTGCCTGGAGGAAACAGGGGGCTTGGGAGCAGTGCTTC. It specifies CAWRKQGAWEQCF.

This clonotype was detected many times. The V and J genes are TRBV10-3 and TRBJ2-5; tentative D call: TRBD1 (5 bases). CDR1 is ENHRY, CDR2 SYGVKD, per germline. Trimming shortened V by 5 bases and J by 11 bases, and 15 bases separated the two germline ends. The CDR3 has 12 residues. The CDR3 region has the DNA TGTGCCATCAGTCCTGACCCCCGGACACAGTACTTC. It specifies CAISPDPRTQYF.

This clonotype was detected ten times or more. The V call is TRBV19, the J call TRBJ1-2; D ambiguous. The V gene lost 11 bases and the J gene lost 2 bases, with 15 bases spanning the gap. From germline, CDR1 is LNHDA and CDR2 SQIVND (reference sequence). The CDR3 runs 13 residues. The CDR3 bases are TGTGCCGCTACCGGCACCCGAAACTATGGCTACACCTTC. The encoded protein is CAATGTRNYGYTF.

The chain recombines TRBV6-5 with TRBJ1-3; perhaps TRBD1 as D (5 bases). The CDR3 consists of 16 residues. Trimming cost V 2 bases and J 4 bases, with 15 bases left between them. Looked up from germline, CDR1 is MNHEY and CDR2 is SVGAGI. The CDR3, as DNA: TGTGCCAGCAGTTACGGAGGGGCCAAGGAGGGAAACACCATATATTTT. It codes for CASSYGGAKEGNTIYF.

The rearrangement uses TRBV20-1 and TRBJ1-1; 8 bases agree with TRBD1. This CDR3 is 14 amino acids long. CDR1 and CDR2 from the germline V gene are DFQATT and SNEGSKA (reference sequence). J gave up 4 bases and V 6 bases, and 10 bases lay outside the gene matches. CDR3 sequence: CSAEQGAKSTEAFF. The CDR3 bases are TGCAGTGCGGAGCAGGGGGCGAAATCCACTGAAGCTTTCTTT.

As concerns this clonotype: A clone one base away is much larger, so this may be a read error. The CDR3, as DNA: TGTGACAGCAGGGAGTCAGGAAACAATGAGCAGTTCTTC. This gives the protein CDSRESGNNEQFF. This chain connects TRBV7-2 to TRBJ2-1, with D tentatively TRBD1 or TRBD2 (5 bases each). The V gene's germline CDR1 is SGHTA and CDR2 FQGNSA. The CDR3 spans 13 residues. The whole variable domain, remainder taken from reference TRBV7-2 and TRBJ2-1, is GAGVSQSPSNKVTEKGKDVELRCDPISGHTALYWYRQSLGQGLEFLIYFQGNSAPDKSGLPSDRFSAERTGGSVSTLTIQRTQQEDSAVYLCDSRESGNNEQFFGPGTRLTVL.

The CDR3 sequence is CASSISISETQYF. The DNA for the CDR3 is TGTGCCAGTAGTATTTCGATCTCGGAGACCCAGTACTTC. This chain joins TRBV19 and TRBJ2-5; D not resolved. V was trimmed by 3 bases and J by 5 bases, leaving 10 bases between them. CDR3 length: 13 residues. Germline CDR1 and CDR2: LNHDA and SQIVND (reference sequence).

This clonotype was observed at least ten times. The CDR3 reads CASRGQGNYGYTF. The CDR3, as DNA: TGTGCCAGCAGGGGACAGGGTAACTATGGCTACACCTTC. The V and J genes are TRBV2 and TRBJ1-2, with 9 bases aligning to TRBD1. The CDR3 is 13 residues long. Germline V gene lookup returns CDR1 SNHLY and CDR2 FYNNEI. Trimming at V came to 6 bases and at J to 1 base, leaving 0 bases not matched to a gene.

This clonotype was seen at least ten times. V is TRBV2 and J is TRBJ2-1; D is unclear. Trimming took 4 bases from V and 5 from J, leaving 3 bases between them. The CDR3 is made up of 11 amino acids. CDR1 and CDR2 from the germline V gene are SNHLY and FYNNEI. Written as DNA, the CDR3 is TGTGCCAGCAGTGGACACAATGAGCAGTTCTTC. Translating it yields CASSGHNEQFF.

This clonotype was observed at least ten times. V usage is TRBV5-5 and J usage is TRBJ1-1; a weak D match, TRBD1 (6 bases). Germline CDR1 reads SGHKS; CDR2 reads YYEKEE (reference sequence). Trimming left V 3 bases short and J 6 bases short, with 18 bases between. The CDR3 extends over 15 amino acids. CDR3 nucleotide sequence: TGTGCCAGCAGCTACCTAGGACAGTCGGGGGCTGAAGCTTTCTTT. Translating gives CASSYLGQSGAEAFF.

This clonotype appeared a single time. This clone may be a read error of a much larger clone one base away. V gene TRBV7-2 combines with J gene TRBJ1-4; D is unclear. The length of the CDR3 is 16 residues. Trimming pared 0 bases from V and 8 bases from J, leaving 16 bases between. Germline lookup yields CDR1 SGHTA and CDR2 FQGNSA. CDR3 sequence reads: CASSLAKTICSEKLFF. The CDR3, as DNA: TGTGCCAGCAGCTTAGCTAAGACTATCTGTAGCGAAAAACTGTTTTTT.

The chain carries TRBV18 and TRBJ2-6; 8 bases are shared with TRBD1. V shed 2 bases and J 2 bases; nucleotides not matched to a gene: 5. Looked up from germline, CDR1 is KGHSH and CDR2 is LQKENI. The CDR3 totals 17 residues. CDR3 sequence (DNA): TGTGCCAGCTCACCAGTAGAACAGGGGGCTGGGGCCAACGTCCTGACTTTC. Residues: CASSPVEQGAGANVLTF.

This clonotype was recorded at least ten times. The chain recombines TRBV3-1 with TRBJ2-7; no reliable D call. Germline V gives CDR1 LGHDT, CDR2 YNNKEL (reference sequence). The CDR3 contains 14 residues. The V end was cut by 0 bases, the J end by 1 base, with 7 bases between. The chain's CDR3 is CASSQEDLSYEQYF. The CDR3 bases are TGTGCCAGCAGCCAAGAAGACCTATCCTACGAGCAGTACTTC.